Here is one TCR beta chain with its context. Its antigen is as yet unknown. One entry per CDR3 protein, without DNA, is what TCRdb gives after re-calling the 5' RACE reads. The table counts roughly 380,000 distinct CDR3 sequences; about 5.2% lies in the top ten. This CDR3 has 14 amino acids. Germline loops: CDR1 DFQATT, CDR2 SNEGSKA (reference sequence). The data are from a study of T cells expressing NK-cell markers. Overall study: Beta-chain profiling covered CD3+CD56+NKG2C+, CD3+CD56+NKG2C- and CD3+CD56-NKG2C+ sorted subsets.

Study findings and constraints: Where several donors were concerned, these clonotypes also led the CD3+CD56-NKG2C+ fraction.

The sequenced sample was blood T cells: a sorted CD56 or NKG2C T cell subset, CD4+ or CD8+ T cells, or bulk PBMC T cells (not recorded which). The rearrangement links TRBV20-1 to TRBJ2-1; the TRBD2 assignment by TCRdb is unverifiable without DNA. The receptor was derived from a man aged 18-70 years in good health. This CDR3 reads CSARLLLTSDEQFF.